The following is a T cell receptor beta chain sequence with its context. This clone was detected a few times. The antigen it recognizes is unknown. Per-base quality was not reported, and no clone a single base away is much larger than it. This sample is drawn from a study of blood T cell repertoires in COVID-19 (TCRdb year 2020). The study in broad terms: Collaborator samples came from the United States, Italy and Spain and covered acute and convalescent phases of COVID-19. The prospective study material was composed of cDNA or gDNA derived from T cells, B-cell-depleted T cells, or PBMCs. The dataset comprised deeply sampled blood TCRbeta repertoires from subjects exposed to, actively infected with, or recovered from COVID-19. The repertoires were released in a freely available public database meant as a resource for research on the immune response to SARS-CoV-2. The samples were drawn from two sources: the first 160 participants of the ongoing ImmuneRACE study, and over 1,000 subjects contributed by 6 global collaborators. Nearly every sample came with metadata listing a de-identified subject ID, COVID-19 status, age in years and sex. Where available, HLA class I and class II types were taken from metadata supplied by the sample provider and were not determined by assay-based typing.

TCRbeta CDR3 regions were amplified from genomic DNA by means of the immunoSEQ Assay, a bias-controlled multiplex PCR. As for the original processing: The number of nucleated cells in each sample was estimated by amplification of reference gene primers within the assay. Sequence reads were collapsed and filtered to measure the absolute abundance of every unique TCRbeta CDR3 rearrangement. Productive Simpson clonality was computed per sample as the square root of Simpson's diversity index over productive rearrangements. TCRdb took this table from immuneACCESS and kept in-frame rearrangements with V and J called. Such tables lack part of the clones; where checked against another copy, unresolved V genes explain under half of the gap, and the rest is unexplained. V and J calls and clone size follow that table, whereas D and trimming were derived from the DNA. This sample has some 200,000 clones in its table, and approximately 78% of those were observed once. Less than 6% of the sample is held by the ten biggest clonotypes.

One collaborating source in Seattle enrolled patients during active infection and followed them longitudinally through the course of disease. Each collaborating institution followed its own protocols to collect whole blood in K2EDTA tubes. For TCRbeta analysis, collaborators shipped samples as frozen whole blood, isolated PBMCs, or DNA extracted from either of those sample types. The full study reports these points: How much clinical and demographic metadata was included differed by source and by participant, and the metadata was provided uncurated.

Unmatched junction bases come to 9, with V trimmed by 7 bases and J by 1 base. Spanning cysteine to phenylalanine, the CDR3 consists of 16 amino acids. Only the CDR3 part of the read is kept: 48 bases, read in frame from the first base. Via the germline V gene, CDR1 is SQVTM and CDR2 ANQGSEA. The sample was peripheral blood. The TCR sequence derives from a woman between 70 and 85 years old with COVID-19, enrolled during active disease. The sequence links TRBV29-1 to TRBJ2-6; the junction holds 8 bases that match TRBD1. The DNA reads TGCAGCGCCTGGACAGGGAGAGCGTCTGGGGCCAACGTCCTGACTTTC. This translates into CSAWTGRASGANVLTF.